What follows is one T cell receptor beta chain and its context. Germline CDR1 reads MNHEY; CDR2 reads SVGAGI. The CDR3 contains 15 residues. V was pared by 5 bases and J by 1 base, with 4 bases of the junction left unmatched. The data stem from a study of blood T cell repertoires in COVID-19. Assay: immunoSEQ multiplex PCR; the TCRdb copy retains only in-frame clones and omits some. Seen here are about 310,000 clones, around 92% observed once, and the top ten hold roughly a tenth. This TCR was recovered from a woman aged 30 to 39 who had recovered from COVID-19. Sequencing was performed on PBMCs or T cells enriched from blood (not recorded which). This chain links TRBV6-5 with TRBJ2-3; 9 bases fit TRBD2. CDR3 nucleotide sequence: TGTGCCAGCAGTCCGTTAGCGGGGGGCACAGATACGCAGTATTTT. Translation gives CASSPLAGGTDTQYF.